Below, 27 T cell receptor beta chains from the same sample are listed, as sequenced in a study of blood T cells in healthy people across ages. The use of a sample-barcoded 5' primer and a J-beta primer mix characterized a second PCR of roughly 7 to 11 cycles. Using its own MiXCR run on the 5' RACE reads, TCRdb lists one record per CDR3 protein. The sample records hundreds of thousands of distinct CDR3 sequences, over 40% being singletons. The material sequenced was blood. These receptors all stem from a man at least 80 years old in good health.

The V and J genes are TRBV5-1 and TRBJ1-1; perhaps TRBD1 as D (6 bases). Germline V CDR1 and CDR2: SGHRS, YFSETQ. The CDR3 has 14 residues. V was cut by 7 bases and J by 5 bases, with 18 bases left in between. CDR3 nucleotides: TGCGCCAGCTCCCAGGCGGGGGGCTGGACTGAAGCTTTCTTT. It specifies CASSQAGGWTEAFF.

The J gene is TRBJ1-1, the V gene TRBV7-2, with a possible D match to TRBD1 (6 bases). This CDR3 region has 15 residues. Germline lookup yields CDR1 SGHTA and CDR2 FQGNSA. Trimming stripped 5 bases from V and 4 bases from J, with 17 bases between. The CDR3 bases are TGTGCCAGCAGCGACCGGGACAAAAGGGGCACTGAAGCTTTCTTT. Translating it yields CASSDRDKRGTEAFF.

The chain links TRBV4-2 to TRBJ1-1; 8 nucleotides match TRBD1. With 0 bases clipped from V and 1 base from J, the junction kept 4 bases outside the gene matches. CDR1 and CDR2 (germline): LGHNA, YNFKEQ. This CDR3 contains 16 residues. The CDR3 sequence: CASSQEGTGGNTEAFF. CDR3 bases: TGTGCCAGCAGCCAAGAAGGGACAGGCGGGAACACTGAAGCTTTCTTT.

Many counts were recorded for this clonotype. CDR3 in amino acids: CASSPPGDPIYNEQFF. The CDR3 coding sequence is TGTGCCAGCAGCCCCCCGGGGGACCCCATTTACAATGAGCAGTTCTTC. This chain uses TRBV12-3 or TRBV12-4 with TRBJ2-1; D perhaps matches TRBD2 (6 bases). V was pared by 6 bases and J by 4 bases, with 19 bases between. CDR3 length: 16 amino acids.

The chain employs TRBV12-3 or TRBV12-4 and TRBJ1-6; D is unclear. This CDR3 is 16 amino acids long. V was shortened by 2 bases and J by 9 bases, with 17 bases between the two germline ends. In DNA, the CDR3 is TGTGCCAGCAGTTTACTGGGCCCGACGTTTGGTTCACCCCTCCACTTT. The encoded protein is CASSLLGPTFGSPLHF.

This chain uses TRBV24-1 with TRBJ2-1, with 8 positions matching TRBD2. Germline CDR1 reads KGHDR; CDR2 reads SFDVKD. The CDR3 has 16 residues. The V and J ends lost 5 bases and 5 bases, in that order; junction bases with no gene match: 10. The CDR3: CATSALGTRDNNEQFF. Written as DNA, the CDR3 is TGTGCCACCAGTGCGCTCGGGACTAGAGATAACAATGAGCAGTTCTTC.

This sequence joins TRBV29-1 and TRBJ1-3; D perhaps matches TRBD1 (6 bases). The CDR3 totals 14 residues. The V and J ends lost 6 bases and 4 bases respectively, with 16 bases between them. CDR1 SQVTM and CDR2 ANQGSEA come from the germline V gene. DNA of the CDR3: TGCAGCGTAGGAATGGGGGCTTACGGAAACACCATATATTTT. Translation: CSVGMGAYGNTIYF. The whole variable domain, filled in from reference TRBV29-1 and TRBJ1-3, reads SAVISQKPSRDICQRGTSLTIQCQVDSQVTMMFWYRQQPGQSLTLIATANQGSEATYESGFVIDKFPISRPNLTFSTLTVSNMSPEDSSIYLCSVGMGAYGNTIYFGEGSWLTVV.

In its sample, this clonotype was seen a few times. V gene TRBV6-2 or TRBV6-3 combines with J gene TRBJ2-5; 9 nucleotides match TRBD2. The CDR3 sequence is 14 residues long. CDR1 is MNHEY, CDR2 SVGEGT, per germline. Trimming cost V 6 bases and J 5 bases; bases outside gene matches: 7. The CDR3 spells CASRQAGGRETQYF. CDR3 coding DNA: TGTGCCAGCAGGCAAGCGGGGGGCCGGGAGACCCAGTACTTC.

The V call is TRBV27, the J call TRBJ2-3; no clear D. Trimming cost V 3 bases and J 4 bases, with 17 bases left between them. CDR1 MNHEY and CDR2 SMNVEV come from the germline V gene (reference sequence). The CDR3 is 16 amino acids. As DNA, the CDR3 is TGTGCCAGCAGTTTCGGGCTAGTCCGAACCCCAGATACGCAGTATTTT. This gives the protein CASSFGLVRTPDTQYF.

This sequence joins TRBV18 and TRBJ1-3, with D hard to call. Per the germline V gene, CDR1 is KGHSH and CDR2 is LQKENI. CDR3 size: 14 residues. Trimming left V 4 bases short and J 4 bases short, with 11 bases between. The CDR3 loop reads CASSLGTPGNTIYF. The CDR3 nucleotides are TGTGCCAGCTCACTAGGAACCCCCGGAAACACCATATATTTT.

CDR3 sequence: CASSSLSGGLDYGYTF. The CDR3 nucleotides read TGTGCCAGCAGCTCACTCTCGGGGGGGCTTGACTATGGCTACACCTTC. The rearrangement uses TRBV7-2 and TRBJ1-2; TRBD1 is a possible D gene (6 bases). Germline V CDR1 and CDR2: SGHTA, FQGNSA. V was shortened by 4 bases and J by 3 bases, with 18 bases between the two germline ends. This CDR3 has 16 residues.

The table lists this clonotype with a few counts. V is TRBV12-3 or TRBV12-4 and J is TRBJ2-7; the match to TRBD2 covers 8 bases. V was pared by 0 bases and J by 6 bases, with 4 bases of the junction left unmatched. The CDR3 runs to 14 residues. CDR3: CASSLASGSGEQYF. The CDR3 nucleotides are TGTGCCAGCAGTTTAGCAAGCGGGAGTGGCGAGCAGTACTTC.

The genes are TRBV11-2 and TRBJ1-1; TRBD1 is a possible D gene (5 bases). This CDR3 comprises 14 residues. Germline CDR1 SGHAT, CDR2 FQNNGV. V was clipped by 3 bases and J by 0 bases, with 8 bases between them. The CDR3 DNA sequence: TGTGCCAGCAGCTTGACAGCTCTGAACACTGAAGCTTTCTTT. It translates to CASSLTALNTEAFF.

The chain employs TRBV6-6 and TRBJ2-3; TRBD2 agrees at 7 bases. CDR1 and CDR2 (germline): MNHNY, SVGAGI (reference sequence). V shed 6 bases, J shed 5 bases, and the junction held 11 bases outside the gene matches. This CDR3 contains 15 residues. DNA of the CDR3: TGTGCCAGCAGGGGGGGGACGGTCATTATAGATACGCAGTATTTT. This translates into CASRGGTVIIDTQYF.

The gene calls are TRBV29-1 and TRBJ2-2; D possibly corresponds to TRBD1 (6 bases). The ends were cut back, 4 bases at V and 6 bases at J, with 12 bases in the middle. The CDR3 totals 13 residues. The germline gives CDR1 SQVTM, CDR2 ANQGSEA. The CDR3 region is CSVGSGVPGELFF. In DNA form, the CDR3 reads TGCAGCGTTGGTTCAGGGGTTCCCGGGGAGCTGTTTTTT.

The sample holds many counts of this clonotype. The chain carries TRBV19 and TRBJ1-2; 7 positions match TRBD1. This CDR3 comprises 14 residues. Germline-derived CDR1 and CDR2 are LNHDA and SQIVND (reference sequence). The V segment lost 5 bases and the J segment 4 bases; nucleotides outside the gene matches: 7. The CDR3 reads CASSVQQGSYGYTF. The CDR3 DNA reads TGTGCCAGTAGTGTTCAACAGGGGTCCTATGGCTACACCTTC.

DNA for the CDR3: TGTGCCAGCAGCCCCCGTTCAGCCGCCACCTCCTACGAGCAGTACTTC. The encoded protein is CASSPRSAATSYEQYF. The chain employs TRBV14 and TRBJ2-7, with D uncertain. Trimming removed 4 bases at V and 0 bases at J, with 16 bases between. Germline V gene lookup returns CDR1 SGHDN and CDR2 FVKESK. The CDR3 runs to 16 residues.

V gene TRBV3-1 combines with J gene TRBJ1-2; D possibly corresponds to TRBD1 (5 bases). Germline V gene sequence: CDR1 LGHDT, CDR2 YNNKEL (reference sequence). The length of the CDR3 is 16 residues. Trimming stripped 1 base from V and 0 bases from J, with 12 bases between. CDR3 sequence: CASSQGGGTTNYGYTF. The CDR3 DNA is TGTGCCAGCAGCCAAGGCGGGGGGACCACTAACTATGGCTACACCTTC.

This clonotype was picked up a small number of times. The chain joins TRBV12-3 or TRBV12-4 to TRBJ1-2, with D possibly being TRBD1 (5 bases). This CDR3 has 16 amino acids. Trimming removed 5 bases from V and 7 bases from J, with 23 bases in between. CDR3 in amino acids: CASSPTYGQARLGYTF. The CDR3 region has the DNA TGTGCCAGCAGTCCTACCTATGGACAAGCACGCCTTGGCTACACCTTC.

This clonotype turned up a few times. This rearrangement joins TRBV10-2 to TRBJ2-6; 10 bases map to TRBD2. The CDR3 is made up of 17 amino acids. V was clipped by 6 bases and J by 1 base; unmatched bases: 6. Germline-derived CDR1 and CDR2 are WSHSY and SAAADI. Written as DNA, the CDR3 is TGCGCCAGCAGAGTAGCGGGAGGCTTATCTGGGGCCAACGTCCTGACTTTC. Encoded protein: CASRVAGGLSGANVLTF.

V and J are TRBV7-2 and TRBJ2-1; D is uncertain. The tail of the sequence fits TRBJ2-7 better, so the J call may be wrong. Germline values: CDR1 SGHTA, CDR2 FQGNSA. This CDR3 contains 15 residues. CDR3 region: CASSPDLLSYNEQYF. CDR3 sequence (DNA): TGTGCCAGCAGCCCGGACCTCCTATCCTACAATGAGCAGTACTTC.

On this clonotype: This may be a read error, as it is one base from a much larger clone. This chain uses TRBV20-1 with TRBJ2-3, with TRBD2 matching over 9 bases. This CDR3 has 15 residues. CDR1 is DFQATT and CDR2 is SNEGSKA in the germline V gene (reference sequence). The ends lost 4 bases at V and 1 base at J; junction bases unmatched: 6. The CDR3 loop reads CSATSSGEGTDTQYF. The CDR3 DNA reads as TGCAGTGCTACCTCTAGCGGGGAAGGCACAGATACGCAGTATTTT.

Turning to this clonotype: This sequence may be a read error, since a much larger clone differs from it by one base. The chain recombines TRBV5-1 with TRBJ2-7, with 7 bases aligning to TRBD2. The CDR3 has 15 residues. Germline CDR1 SGHRS, CDR2 YFSETQ. V was pared by 3 bases and J by 7 bases, with 13 bases of the junction left unmatched. The CDR3 loop is CASSSDRLGGNEQYF. CDR3 sequence (DNA): TGCGCCAGCAGCTCCGATCGTTTGGGGGGGAATGAGCAGTACTTC.

V gene TRBV10-1 combines with J gene TRBJ2-3; 8 bases align to TRBD2. V lost 4 bases and J lost 2; bases outside the gene matches: 5. Germline V CDR1 and CDR2: WNHNN, SYGVQD (reference sequence). The CDR3 is 15 amino acids. CDR3 bases: TGCGCCAGCAGTGTAACTAGCGGAGACACAGATACGCAGTATTTT. Translation gives CASSVTSGDTDTQYF.

The chain couples TRBV15 to TRBJ2-3; 9 bases line up with TRBD2. The ends lost 3 bases at V and 0 bases at J; junction bases unmatched: 4. The CDR3 loop spans 16 amino acids. The germline V gene has CDR1 LNHNV and CDR2 YYDKDF (reference sequence). CDR3 bases: TGTGCCACCAGCAGGCGACTAGCGGCTAGCACAGATACGCAGTATTTT. Translation gives CATSRRLAASTDTQYF.

In its sample, this clonotype was seen a few times. The chain recombines TRBV7-2 with TRBJ2-7; 10 positions match TRBD1. This CDR3 contains 16 residues. Germline values: CDR1 SGHTA, CDR2 FQGNSA. J lost 3 bases, V lost 1 base, and 6 bases had no gene match. This CDR3 reads CASSLGTGGKSYEQYF. CDR3 DNA: TGTGCCAGCAGCTTAGGGACAGGGGGAAAAAGCTACGAGCAGTACTTC. The whole variable domain, remainder taken from reference TRBV7-2 and TRBJ2-7, is GAGVSQSPSNKVTEKGKDVELRCDPISGHTALYWYRQSLGQGLEFLIYFQGNSAPDKSGLPSDRFSAERTGGSVSTLTIQRTQQEDSAVYLCASSLGTGGKSYEQYFGPGTRLTVT.

Of note for this clonotype: This may stem from a read error, because a much larger clone lies one nucleotide away. The chain combines TRBV29-1 with TRBJ2-7; D not certain. Germline V gene sequence: CDR1 SQVTM, CDR2 ANQGSEA. V gave up 4 bases and J gave up 0 bases, with 4 bases separating them. The CDR3 has 11 amino acids. The CDR3 sequence: CSVVLSYEQYF. The CDR3 DNA is TGCAGCGTTGTACTCTCCTACGAGCAGTACTTC.